This T cell receptor (beta chain) was documented in a study of OX40 agonist ivuxolimab in advanced cancers. About the investigation overall: Ivuxolimab was a fully human IgG2 agonistic monoclonal antibody targeting the costimulatory receptor OX40 (CD134). Intravenous ivuxolimab was administered to patients every 2 weeks at six dose levels: 0.01, 0.1, 0.3, 1.5, 3 and 10 mg/kg. Of the approximately 50 dose-escalation patients, hepatocellular carcinoma was present in approximately 20, melanoma in approximately 15, renal cell carcinoma in 9 and head and neck cancer in 9. In the dose-escalation cohort, 82.7% of patients were male, and the mean age was about 55 years, with a range of about 23 to 90. Prior anti-PD-1, anti-PD-L1 or anti-CTLA-4 therapy was permitted, and 30% to 45% of dose-escalation patients had received checkpoint inhibitors. Partial responses occurred in three dose-escalation patients: two with cutaneous melanoma and one with hepatocellular carcinoma. Peripheral TCRbeta sequencing aimed to test whether ivuxolimab altered TCR sequence diversity and caused clonal T-cell expansion. The monotherapy dose-escalation portion (N of about 50 patients) of the phase I ivuxolimab trial is reported in the paper. What the work shows at the level of the full study, not this receptor alone: In partial responders in the 0.1-3.0 mg/kg groups, normalized peripheral clonal expansion was found to be among the lowest, especially among CD8+ T cells. Clonal expansion of both CD4+ and CD8+ blood T cells was observed from baseline to week 6 at doses 0.1 to 3.0 mg/kg. After ivuxolimab, CD8+ T cells had more expanded clones than CD4+ T cells on average. The antigen specificity of the peripheral T cells that underwent clonal expansion was not determined. Low levels of normalized T-cell clonal expansion were also seen in some patients who did not respond.

Patients with autoimmune disease history or receiving systemic immunosuppression were excluded from the trial. Peripheral blood for TCR sequencing was collected from all dose cohorts at baseline, on cycle 4 day 1, and on cycle 7 day 1. The samples were taken from a phase I, first-in-human, multicenter, open-label dose-escalation trial of ivuxolimab. The trial enrolled adults with locally advanced or metastatic head and neck squamous cell, hepatocellular, melanoma or renal cell carcinoma. Before TCR sequencing, CD4+ T cells and CD8+ T cells were sorted from peripheral blood as separate populations. This clone was picked up one time. Its antigen has not been determined. Qualities for individual bases were not recorded, and no much larger clone is one base off. Genomic DNA was isolated from the sorted cells so that the TCRbeta CDR3 region could be sequenced. The immunoSEQ Assay was used for sequencing of TCRbeta CDR3 regions. TCRdb took this table from immuneACCESS and kept in-frame rearrangements with V and J called. Such tables lack part of the clones; where checked against another copy, unresolved V genes explain under half of the gap, and the rest is unexplained. In all, the sample holds approximately 79,000 clones, and around nine tenths of those were seen once. 2.5% of the sample is in the top ten clones.

The CDR3 measures 12 amino acids from cysteine to phenylalanine. Just the 36-base CDR3 DNA is kept, in frame starting at base 1. Trimming at the junction amounts to 3 bases on V and 4 bases on J, and the germline ends lie 6 bases apart. CDR1 SEHNR and CDR2 FQNEAQ were looked up in the germline V gene (reference sequence). The sequences come from CD4+ or CD8+ T cells sorted from blood, collected in a trial of the OX40 agonist ivuxolimab. The chain was built from TRBV7-9 and TRBJ1-2; no confident D gene assignment can be made. The clonotype originates from an adult with an advanced solid tumor such as melanoma, head and neck, liver or kidney cancer. The bases read TGTGCCAGCAGCTTTGGGGTCTATGGCTACACCTTC. The resulting protein is CASSFGVYGYTF.